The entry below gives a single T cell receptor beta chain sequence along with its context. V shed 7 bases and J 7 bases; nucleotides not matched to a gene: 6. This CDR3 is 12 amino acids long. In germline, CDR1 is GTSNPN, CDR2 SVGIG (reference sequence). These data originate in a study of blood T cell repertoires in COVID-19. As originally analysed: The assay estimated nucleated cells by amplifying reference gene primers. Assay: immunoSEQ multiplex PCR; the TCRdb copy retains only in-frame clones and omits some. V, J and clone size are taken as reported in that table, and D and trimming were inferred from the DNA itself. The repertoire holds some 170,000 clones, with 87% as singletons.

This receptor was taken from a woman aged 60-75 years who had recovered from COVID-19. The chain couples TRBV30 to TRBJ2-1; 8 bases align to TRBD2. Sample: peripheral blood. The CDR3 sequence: CASAGTRNEQFF. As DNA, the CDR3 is TGTGCCTCCGCCGGGACTAGGAATGAGCAGTTCTTC.